These 27 T cell receptor beta chains were all obtained from the same sample, sequenced in a study of T cell changes during pregnancy in multiple sclerosis. Assay: immunoSEQ multiplex PCR; the TCRdb copy retains only in-frame clones and omits some. Of about 66,000 clones in the sample, more than 85% were seen once. The sample in question was CD8+ T cells from peripheral blood mononuclear cells, obtained before pregnancy. The receptor source for this set is a female donor with multiple sclerosis, enrolled in a pregnancy study.

The V call is TRBV6-5, the J call TRBJ2-7; 10 nucleotides agree with TRBD2. Trimming cost V 4 bases and J 2 bases; bases outside gene matches: 8. The length of the CDR3 is 16 residues. CDR1 is MNHEY and CDR2 is SVGAGI in the germline V gene. The CDR3 DNA reads as TGTGCCAGCAGTTCCTCACTAGCGGGGCTCACCTACGAGCAGTACTTC. Its translation is CASSSSLAGLTYEQYF.

The V call is TRBV30, the J call TRBJ2-2; D possibly corresponds to TRBD2 (5 bases). This CDR3 region has 14 residues. V was trimmed by 6 bases and J by 6 bases, leaving 17 bases between them. Germline loops: CDR1 GTSNPN, CDR2 SVGIG (reference sequence). CDR3 protein: CACRGVGESGELFF. In DNA, the CDR3 is TGTGCCTGCCGCGGTGTCGGGGAGTCCGGGGAGCTGTTTTTT.

This chain joins TRBV5-4 and TRBJ2-2; weak D call: TRBD1 (5 bases). V was trimmed by 3 bases and J by 5 bases, leaving 8 bases between them. Germline V gene lookup returns CDR1 SGHNT and CDR2 YYREEE (reference sequence). The CDR3 is 13 residues long. The CDR3, as DNA: TGTGCCAGCAGCTGGGGCGATACCGGGGAGCTGTTTTTT. Its translation is CASSWGDTGELFF. Full variable domain (rest looked up from reference TRBV5-4 and TRBJ2-2): ETGVTQSPTHLIKTRGQQVTLRCSSQSGHNTVSWYQQALGQGPQFIFQYYREEENGRGNFPPRFSGLQFPNYSSELNVNALELDDSALYLCASSWGDTGELFFGEGSRLTVL.

The V and J genes are TRBV6-5 and TRBJ1-1, with D maybe TRBD1 (6 bases). Trimming cost V 7 bases and J 1 base, with 10 bases left between them. Germline CDR1 MNHEY, CDR2 SVGAGI. The CDR3 length is 13 residues. The CDR3 is CASTKGGNTEAFF. The CDR3 DNA follows: TGTGCCAGCACCAAAGGGGGGAACACTGAAGCTTTCTTT.

V gene TRBV30 combines with J gene TRBJ1-1, with no clear D. V was pared by 0 bases and J by 0 bases, with 8 bases between. Germline-derived CDR1 and CDR2 are GTSNPN and SVGIG (reference sequence). The CDR3 is 14 amino acids. The CDR3 bases are TGTGCCTGGAGTGTTGGTCAGTTGAACACTGAAGCTTTCTTT. It encodes CAWSVGQLNTEAFF. Together with reference TRBV30 and TRBJ1-1, the CDR3 gives the full variable domain: SQTIHQWPATLVQPVGSPLSLECTVEGTSNPNLYWYRQAAGRGLQLLFYSVGIGQISSEVPQNLSASRPQDRQFILSSKKLLLSDSGFYLCAWSVGQLNTEAFFGQGTRLTVV.

V usage is TRBV9 and J usage is TRBJ2-3; 10 nucleotides line up with TRBD2. Germline V gene data show CDR1 as SGDLS and CDR2 as YYNGEE. The V gene end was trimmed by 4 bases and the J gene end by 2 bases; junction bases not matched to a gene: 7. This CDR3 has 16 residues. The CDR3 DNA reads TGTGCCAGCAGCTCCAGTACTAGCGGGGCCACAGATACGCAGTATTTT. Its protein product is CASSSSTSGATDTQYF.

The chain employs TRBV13 and TRBJ2-7; maybe TRBD2 (6 bases). The germline gives CDR1 PRHDT, CDR2 FYEKMQ (reference sequence). Trimming pared 8 bases from V and 2 bases from J, leaving 13 bases between. CDR3 size: 13 residues. In nucleotides, the CDR3 is TGTGCCAGCGCCGCCCGGGGGACCTACGAGCAGTACTTC. It codes for CASAARGTYEQYF.

The chain combines TRBV27 with TRBJ2-5; 8 nucleotides align to TRBD1. The CDR3 is made up of 15 amino acids. Germline V gene lookup returns CDR1 MNHEY and CDR2 SMNVEV (reference sequence). With V trimmed by 5 bases and J by 5 bases, 10 bases remained unmatched. The CDR3 sequence is CASSPGQGNWETQYF. Written as DNA, the CDR3 is TGTGCCAGCAGTCCCGGACAGGGTAATTGGGAGACCCAGTACTTC.

The gene calls are TRBV4-1 and TRBJ1-4; 12 bases are shared with TRBD1. Looked up from germline, CDR1 is MGHRA and CDR2 is YSYEKL. This CDR3 comprises 18 residues. The junction had 10 bases not matched to a gene; V was cut back by 0 bases and J by 8 bases. CDR3 sequence reads: CASSQDPGQGAIWEKLFF. In DNA, the CDR3 is TGCGCCAGCAGCCAAGATCCGGGACAGGGGGCCATATGGGAAAAACTGTTTTTT.

As DNA, the CDR3 is TGTGCCAGCAGCCAAGGATGGGGGGGCACTGAAGCTTTCTTT. This sequence encodes CASSQGWGGTEAFF. The chain is built from TRBV14 and TRBJ1-1, with D tentatively TRBD1 (5 bases). The V gene's germline CDR1 is SGHDN and CDR2 FVKESK. The CDR3 has 14 residues. V shed 1 base and J shed 4 bases, with 10 bases lying between them.

This chain connects TRBV13 to TRBJ2-7; a weak D match, TRBD1 (6 bases). Trimming took 7 bases from V and 4 from J, leaving 14 bases between them. Looked up from germline, CDR1 is PRHDT and CDR2 is FYEKMQ (reference sequence). CDR3 length: 13 amino acids. The CDR3 is CASNQGTGYEQYF. CDR3 nucleotides: TGTGCCAGCAACCAGGGGACCGGATACGAGCAGTACTTC. Combining the CDR3 with reference TRBV13 and TRBJ2-7 gives the whole variable domain AAGVIQSPRHLIKEKRETATLKCYPIPRHDTVYWYQQGPGQDPQFLISFYEKMQSDKGSIPDRFSAQQFSDYHSELNMSSLELGDSALYFCASNQGTGYEQYFGPGTRLTVT.

The chain carries TRBV4-1 and TRBJ1-1; 8 positions agree with TRBD1. The J segment lost 1 base and the V segment lost 3 bases, leaving 4 bases of the junction unmatched. This CDR3 contains 15 residues. Germline V gene lookup returns CDR1 MGHRA and CDR2 YSYEKL. CDR3 DNA sequence: TGCGCCAGCAGCCAGATCGGACAGGGGAACACTGAAGCTTTCTTT. This gives the protein CASSQIGQGNTEAFF.

CDR3 sequence (DNA): TGCAGCGTAGATTTTACAGGGGGACTTACCTATGGCTACACCTTC. It translates to CSVDFTGGLTYGYTF. The J gene is TRBJ1-2, the V gene TRBV29-1; 8 bases are a match to TRBD1. From germline, CDR1 is SQVTM and CDR2 ANQGSEA. This CDR3 spans 15 amino acids. After removal of 6 bases from V and 4 bases from J, the junction contained 13 bases not matched to a gene.

The chain combines TRBV19 with TRBJ1-1; a weak D match, TRBD1 (6 bases). The germline V gene encodes CDR1 LNHDA and CDR2 SQIVND (reference sequence). The V end lost 7 bases, the J end lost 5 bases, and 20 bases lay between the germline ends. The length of the CDR3 is 15 residues. The CDR3 sequence is CASIGWGPLTTEAFF. CDR3 nucleotides: TGTGCCAGTATCGGCTGGGGGCCCCTAACTACTGAAGCTTTCTTT.

The chain has TRBV6-1 and TRBJ2-2, with a tentative D call TRBD2 (5 bases). With 3 bases removed from V and 0 bases from J, the gap between germline ends came to 11 bases. Germline-derived CDR1 and CDR2 are MNHNS and SASEGT. The CDR3 contains 16 residues. The CDR3 here is CASSDYRGSNTGELFF. CDR3 sequence (DNA): TGTGCCAGCAGTGATTATCGGGGATCGAACACCGGGGAGCTGTTTTTT.

The J gene is TRBJ1-1, the V gene TRBV7-9, with D possibly matching TRBD1 (5 bases). The germline V gene encodes CDR1 SEHNR and CDR2 FQNEAQ (reference sequence). Between the trimmed V and J ends, which lost 1 base and 1 base, there was a span of 10 bases. The CDR3 is made up of 15 amino acids. In nucleotides, the CDR3 is TGTGCCAGCAGCTTAGGATTGGGGCAGAACACTGAAGCTTTCTTT. Its translation: CASSLGLGQNTEAFF.

This chain connects TRBV5-4 to TRBJ1-1, with 7 nucleotides matching TRBD1. Germline CDR1 SGHNT, CDR2 YYREEE (reference sequence). The V segment lost 4 bases and the J segment 6 bases; nucleotides outside the gene matches: 6. The CDR3 has 13 residues. The CDR3, as DNA: TGTGCCAGCAGCCAGACAGGGAGCGCTGAAGCTTTCTTT. Translated, it gives CASSQTGSAEAFF.

The rearrangement joins TRBV5-1 to TRBJ2-7; 9 bases align to TRBD1. The CDR3 has 17 amino acids. CDR1 is SGHRS, CDR2 YFSETQ, per germline. Trimming took 3 bases from V and 0 from J; bases not matched to a gene: 10. The CDR3 spells CASSSGTGNPISYEQYF. The CDR3 DNA reads TGCGCCAGCAGCTCAGGGACAGGGAACCCCATCTCCTACGAGCAGTACTTC.

CDR3 in amino acids: CASSLGQGDLGYTF. The CDR3 bases are TGTGCCAGCAGCTTGGGACAGGGGGATCTTGGCTACACCTTC. The J gene is TRBJ1-2, the V gene TRBV7-9, with 11 bases aligning to TRBD1. After removal of 3 bases from V and 7 bases from J, the junction contained 4 bases not matched to a gene. This CDR3 has 14 amino acids. CDR1 and CDR2 from the germline V gene are SEHNR and FQNEAQ (reference sequence).

This clone was counted a single time. The V and J genes are TRBV7-6 and TRBJ2-1; 9 bases line up with TRBD1. Per the germline V gene, CDR1 is SGHVS and CDR2 is FNYEAQ. The trim removed 4 bases at V and 7 bases at J, leaving 14 bases unmatched. The CDR3 is 17 residues long. The CDR3 is CASSSTSTGGAMNEQFF. The CDR3 DNA follows: TGTGCCAGCAGCTCCACATCGACAGGGGGTGCGATGAATGAGCAGTTCTTC.

The V and J genes are TRBV13 and TRBJ2-5, with a weak D call TRBD2 (6 bases). V shed 0 bases and J shed 9 bases, with 26 bases lying between them. Germline CDR1 is PRHDT and CDR2 is FYEKMQ (reference sequence). This CDR3 comprises 18 residues. As DNA, the CDR3 is TGTGCCAGCAGCTTAGGCTCGGGTGGGGGGACCTTCCCTGGGTCCCAGTACTTC. Its translation: CASSLGSGGGTFPGSQYF.

This clone was recorded only once. The V call is TRBV5-1, the J call TRBJ1-1; D remains ambiguous. Looked up from germline, CDR1 is SGHRS and CDR2 is YFSETQ. The V end lost 0 bases, the J end lost 3 bases, and 12 bases lay between the germline ends. The CDR3 loop spans 15 amino acids. The CDR3 loop is CASSLDPDSYTEAFF. CDR3 DNA sequence: TGCGCCAGCAGCTTGGACCCAGACTCCTACACTGAAGCTTTCTTT.

The V and J genes are TRBV27 and TRBJ2-7, with TRBD1 identical over 8 bases. CDR1 and CDR2 from the germline V gene are MNHEY and SMNVEV (reference sequence). J was trimmed by 3 bases and V by 5 bases; bases with no gene match: 6. CDR3 length equals 14 residues. CDR3 sequence: CASSPDRDVYEQYF. In nucleotides, the CDR3 is TGTGCCAGCAGTCCGGACAGGGATGTCTACGAGCAGTACTTC.

The chain employs TRBV19 and TRBJ2-7; 9 nucleotides match TRBD1. With V trimmed by 4 bases and J by 5 bases, 3 bases remained unmatched. From germline, CDR1 is LNHDA and CDR2 SQIVND (reference sequence). CDR3 size: 13 residues. In DNA, the CDR3 is TGTGCCAGTAGTAGGGGGACAGGGAACGAGCAGTACTTC. Protein: CASSRGTGNEQYF.

V gene TRBV9 combines with J gene TRBJ2-5, with 8 positions matching TRBD1. Per germline, CDR1 SGDLS and CDR2 YYNGEE. Germline trimming cut 2 bases from V and 4 bases from J; bases unmatched to any gene: 10. The CDR3 length is 16 residues. CDR3 sequence reads: CASSVTDRGRRETQYF. The DNA of the CDR3 is TGTGCCAGCAGCGTCACCGACAGGGGACGAAGAGAGACCCAGTACTTC.

The genes are TRBV10-1 and TRBJ2-5, with TRBD2 as a possible D gene (6 bases). CDR3 length: 14 amino acids. Germline values: CDR1 WNHNN, CDR2 SYGVQD (reference sequence). V dropped 6 bases and J dropped 2 bases, with 13 bases sitting between them. CDR3 residues: CASSSPSAQETQYF. Here the CDR3 DNA reads TGCGCCAGCAGCTCACCTAGCGCGCAAGAGACCCAGTACTTC.

V usage is TRBV14 and J usage is TRBJ1-3; D unresolved. V was clipped by 2 bases and J by 3 bases, with 8 bases between them. Germline V gives CDR1 SGHDN, CDR2 FVKESK. The CDR3 is 14 residues long. The CDR3 region has the DNA TGTGCCAGCAGCCAAACGGGGAATGGAAACACCATATATTTT. Its translation is CASSQTGNGNTIYF.